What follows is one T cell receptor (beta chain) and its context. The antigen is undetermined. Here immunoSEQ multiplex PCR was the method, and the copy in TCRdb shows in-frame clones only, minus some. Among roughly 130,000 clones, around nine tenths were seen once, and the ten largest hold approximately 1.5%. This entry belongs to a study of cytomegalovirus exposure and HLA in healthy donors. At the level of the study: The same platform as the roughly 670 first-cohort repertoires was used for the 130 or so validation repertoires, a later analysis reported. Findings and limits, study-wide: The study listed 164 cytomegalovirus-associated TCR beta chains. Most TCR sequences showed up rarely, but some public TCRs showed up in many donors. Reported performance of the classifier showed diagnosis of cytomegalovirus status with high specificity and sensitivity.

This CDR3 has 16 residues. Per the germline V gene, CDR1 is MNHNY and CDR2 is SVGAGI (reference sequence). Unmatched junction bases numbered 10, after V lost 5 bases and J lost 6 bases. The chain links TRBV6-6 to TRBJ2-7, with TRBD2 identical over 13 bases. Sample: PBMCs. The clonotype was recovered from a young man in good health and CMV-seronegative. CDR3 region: CASSREPGLAGTEQYF. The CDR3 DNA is TGTGCCAGCAGTCGAGAACCGGGACTAGCGGGAACCGAGCAGTACTTC.